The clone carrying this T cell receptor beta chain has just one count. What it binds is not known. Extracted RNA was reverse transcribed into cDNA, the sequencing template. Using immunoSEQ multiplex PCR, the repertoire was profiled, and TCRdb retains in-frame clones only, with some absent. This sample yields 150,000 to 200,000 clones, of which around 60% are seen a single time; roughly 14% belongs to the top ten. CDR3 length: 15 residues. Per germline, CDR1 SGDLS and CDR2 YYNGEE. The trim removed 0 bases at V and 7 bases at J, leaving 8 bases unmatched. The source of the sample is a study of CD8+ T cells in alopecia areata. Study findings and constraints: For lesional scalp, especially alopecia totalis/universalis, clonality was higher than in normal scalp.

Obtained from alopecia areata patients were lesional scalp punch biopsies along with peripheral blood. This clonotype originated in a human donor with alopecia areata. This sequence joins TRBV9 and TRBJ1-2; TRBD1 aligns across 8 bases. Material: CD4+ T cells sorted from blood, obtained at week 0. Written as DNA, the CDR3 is TGTGCCAGCAGCGTAGTCTCGACAGGGGACGGTGGCTACACCTTC. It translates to CASSVVSTGDGGYTF.